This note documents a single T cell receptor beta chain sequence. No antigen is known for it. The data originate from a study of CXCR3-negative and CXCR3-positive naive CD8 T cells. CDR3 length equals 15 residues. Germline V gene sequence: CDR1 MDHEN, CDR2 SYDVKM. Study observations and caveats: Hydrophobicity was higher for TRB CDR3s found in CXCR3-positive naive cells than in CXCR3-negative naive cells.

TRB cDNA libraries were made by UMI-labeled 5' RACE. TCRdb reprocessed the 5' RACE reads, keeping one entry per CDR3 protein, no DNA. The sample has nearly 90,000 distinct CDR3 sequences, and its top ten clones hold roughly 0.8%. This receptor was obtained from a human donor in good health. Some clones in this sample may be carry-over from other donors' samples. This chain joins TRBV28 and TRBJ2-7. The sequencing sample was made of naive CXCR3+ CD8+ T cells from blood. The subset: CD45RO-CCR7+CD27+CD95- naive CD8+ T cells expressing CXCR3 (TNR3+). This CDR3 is CASSDITNSNYEQYF. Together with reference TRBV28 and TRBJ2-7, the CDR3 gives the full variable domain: DVKVTQSSRYLVKRTGEKVFLECVQDMDHENMFWYRQDPGLGLRLIYFSYDVKMKEKGDIPEGYSVSREKKERFSLILESASTNQTSMYLCASSDITNSNYEQYFGPGTRLTVT.